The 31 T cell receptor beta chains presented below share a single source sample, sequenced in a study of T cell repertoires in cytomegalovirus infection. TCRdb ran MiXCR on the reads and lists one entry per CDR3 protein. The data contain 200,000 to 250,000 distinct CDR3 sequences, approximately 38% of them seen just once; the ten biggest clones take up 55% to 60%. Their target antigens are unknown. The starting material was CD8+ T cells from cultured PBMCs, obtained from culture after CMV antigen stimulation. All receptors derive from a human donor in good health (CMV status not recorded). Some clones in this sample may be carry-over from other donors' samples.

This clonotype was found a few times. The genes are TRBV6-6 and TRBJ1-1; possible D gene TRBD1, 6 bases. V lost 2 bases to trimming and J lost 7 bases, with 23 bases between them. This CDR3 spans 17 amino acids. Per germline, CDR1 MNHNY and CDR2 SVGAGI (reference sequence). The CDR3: CASSYPFRRTDLDEAFF. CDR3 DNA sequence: TGTGCCAGCAGTTACCCATTCCGCCGGACAGACCTTGATGAAGCTTTCTTT.

The CDR3 here is CASSYPGPTEAFF. In DNA, the CDR3 is TGTGCCAGCAGTTACCCCGGTCCCACTGAAGCTTTCTTT. This rearrangement joins TRBV6-2 or TRBV6-3 to TRBJ1-1; D not certain. The germline CDR1 and CDR2 sequences are MNHEY and SVGEGT. The length of the CDR3 is 13 residues. Trimming removed 2 bases from V and 4 bases from J, with 8 bases in between.

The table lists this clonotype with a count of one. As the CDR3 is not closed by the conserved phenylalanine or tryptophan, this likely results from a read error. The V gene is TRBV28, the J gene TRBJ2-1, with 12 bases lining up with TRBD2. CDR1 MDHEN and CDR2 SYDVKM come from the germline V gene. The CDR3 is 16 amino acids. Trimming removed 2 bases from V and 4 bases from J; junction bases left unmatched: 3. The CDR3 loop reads CASSLRLAGVYNEQFL. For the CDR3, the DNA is TGTGCCAGCAGTTTAAGACTAGCGGGGGTTTACAATGAGCAGTTCTTA.

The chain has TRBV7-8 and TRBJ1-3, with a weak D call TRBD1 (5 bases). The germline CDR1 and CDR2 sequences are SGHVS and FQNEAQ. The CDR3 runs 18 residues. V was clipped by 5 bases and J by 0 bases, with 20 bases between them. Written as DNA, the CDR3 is TGTGCCAGCAGCCCTGGATGGGGCAGATCCACCTCTGGAAACACCATATATTTT. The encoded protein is CASSPGWGRSTSGNTIYF.

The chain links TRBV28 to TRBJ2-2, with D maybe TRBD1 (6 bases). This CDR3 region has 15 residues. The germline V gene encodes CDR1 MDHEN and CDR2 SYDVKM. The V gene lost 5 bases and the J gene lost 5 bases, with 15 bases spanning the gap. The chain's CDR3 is CASSPHPQGTGELFF. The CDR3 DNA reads TGTGCCAGCAGTCCTCACCCCCAGGGGACCGGGGAGCTGTTTTTT.

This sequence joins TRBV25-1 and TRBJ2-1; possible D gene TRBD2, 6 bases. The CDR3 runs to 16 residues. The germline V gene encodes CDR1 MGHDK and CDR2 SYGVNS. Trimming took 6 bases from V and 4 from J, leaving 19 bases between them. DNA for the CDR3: TGTGCCAGCAGAGAACTTGGAGGCGGGAATTACAATGAGCAGTTCTTC. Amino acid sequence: CASRELGGGNYNEQFF. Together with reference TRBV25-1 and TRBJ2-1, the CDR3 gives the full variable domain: EADIYQTPRYLVIGTGKKITLECSQTMGHDKMYWYQQDPGMELHLIHYSYGVNSTEKGDLSSESTVSRIRTEHFPLTLESARPSHTSQYLCASRELGGGNYNEQFFGPGTRLTVL.

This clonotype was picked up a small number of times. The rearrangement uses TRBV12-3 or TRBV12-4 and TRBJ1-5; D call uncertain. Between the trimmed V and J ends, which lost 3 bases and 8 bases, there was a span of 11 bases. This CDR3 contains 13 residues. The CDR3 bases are TGTGCCAGCAGTTTGGAAAGGGCAAAGCCCCAGCATTTT. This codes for CASSLERAKPQHF.

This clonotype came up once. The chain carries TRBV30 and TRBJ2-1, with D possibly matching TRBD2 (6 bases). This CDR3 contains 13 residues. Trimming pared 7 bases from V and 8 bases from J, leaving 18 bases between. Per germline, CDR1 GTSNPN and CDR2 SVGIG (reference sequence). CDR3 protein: CASGGLPGDEQFF. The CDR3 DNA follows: TGTGCCTCCGGCGGTCTGCCGGGGGATGAGCAGTTCTTC.

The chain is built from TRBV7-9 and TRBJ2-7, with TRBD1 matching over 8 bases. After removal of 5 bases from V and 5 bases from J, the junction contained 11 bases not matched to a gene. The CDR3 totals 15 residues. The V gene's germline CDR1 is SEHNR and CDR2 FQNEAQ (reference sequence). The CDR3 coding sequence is TGTGCCAGCAGCACGGTGACAGGGGTAAACGACGAGCAGTACTTC. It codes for CASSTVTGVNDEQYF. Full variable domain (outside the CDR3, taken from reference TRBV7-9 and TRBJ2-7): DTGVSQNPRHKITKRGQNVTFRCDPISEHNRLYWYRQTLGQGPEFLTYFQNEAQLEKSRLLSDRFSAERPKGSFSTLEIQRTEQGDSAMYLCASSTVTGVNDEQYFGPGTRLTVT.

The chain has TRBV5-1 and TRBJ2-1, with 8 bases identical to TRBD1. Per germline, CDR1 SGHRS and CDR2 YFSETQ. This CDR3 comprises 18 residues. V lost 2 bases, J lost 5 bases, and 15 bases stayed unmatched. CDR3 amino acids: CASSFVSLWTGINNEQFF. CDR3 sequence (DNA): TGCGCCAGCAGCTTTGTAAGTCTATGGACAGGGATTAACAATGAGCAGTTCTTC. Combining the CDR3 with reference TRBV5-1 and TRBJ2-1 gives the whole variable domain KAGVTQTPRYLIKTRGQQVTLSCSPISGHRSVSWYQQTPGQGLQFLFEYFSETQRNKGNFPGRFSGRQFSNSRSEMNVSTLELGDSALYLCASSFVSLWTGINNEQFFGPGTRLTVL.

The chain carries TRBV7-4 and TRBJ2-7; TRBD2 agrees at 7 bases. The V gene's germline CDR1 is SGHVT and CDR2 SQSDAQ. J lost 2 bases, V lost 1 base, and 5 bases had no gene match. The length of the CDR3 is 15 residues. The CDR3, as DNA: TGTGCCAGCAGCTTAGTCCGAGCGGGAACCTACGAGCAGTACTTC. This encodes CASSLVRAGTYEQYF. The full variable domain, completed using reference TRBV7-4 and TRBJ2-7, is GAGVSQSPRYKVAKRGRDVALRCDSISGHVTLYWYRQTLGQGSEVLTYSQSDAQRDKSGRPSGRFSAERPERSVSTLKIQRTEQGDSAVYLCASSLVRAGTYEQYFGPGTRLTVT.

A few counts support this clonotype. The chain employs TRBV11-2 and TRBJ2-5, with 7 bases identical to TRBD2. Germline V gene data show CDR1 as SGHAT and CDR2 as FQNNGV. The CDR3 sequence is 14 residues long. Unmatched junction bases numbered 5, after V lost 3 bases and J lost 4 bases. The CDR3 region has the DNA TGTGCCAGCAGCTTCGGTCCGGGGGGAGAGACCCAGTACTTC. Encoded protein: CASSFGPGGETQYF.

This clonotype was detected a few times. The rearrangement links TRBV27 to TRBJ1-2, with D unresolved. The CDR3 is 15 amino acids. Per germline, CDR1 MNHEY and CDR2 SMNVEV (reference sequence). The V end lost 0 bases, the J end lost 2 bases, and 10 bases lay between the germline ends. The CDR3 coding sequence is TGTGCCAGCAGTTTATCTATGGCTCCGAACTATGGCTACACCTTC. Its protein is CASSLSMAPNYGYTF.

In DNA form, the CDR3 reads TGTGCCAGCAGTTCGACCCCGGCCTACGAGCAGTACTTC. Its translation: CASSSTPAYEQYF. The V gene is TRBV12-3 or TRBV12-4, the J gene TRBJ2-7; D is unclear. This CDR3 is 13 amino acids long. The ends were cut back, 4 bases at V and 2 bases at J, with 9 bases in the middle.

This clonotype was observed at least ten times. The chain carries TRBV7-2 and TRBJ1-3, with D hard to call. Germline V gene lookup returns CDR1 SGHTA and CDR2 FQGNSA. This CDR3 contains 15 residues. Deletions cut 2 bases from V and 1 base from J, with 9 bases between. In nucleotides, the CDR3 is TGTGCCAGCAGCTTAAACCGGGGTTCTGGAAACACCATATATTTT. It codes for CASSLNRGSGNTIYF.

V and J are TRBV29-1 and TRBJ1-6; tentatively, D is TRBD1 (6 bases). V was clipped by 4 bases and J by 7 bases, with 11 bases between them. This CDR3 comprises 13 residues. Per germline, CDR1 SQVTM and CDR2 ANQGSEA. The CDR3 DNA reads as TGCAGCGTTGCCGGGACACCGAATTCACCCCTCCACTTT. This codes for CSVAGTPNSPLHF. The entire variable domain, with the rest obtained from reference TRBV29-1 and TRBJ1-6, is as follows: SAVISQKPSRDICQRGTSLTIQCQVDSQVTMMFWYRQQPGQSLTLIATANQGSEATYESGFVIDKFPISRPNLTFSTLTVSNMSPEDSSIYLCSVAGTPNSPLHFGNGTRLTVT.

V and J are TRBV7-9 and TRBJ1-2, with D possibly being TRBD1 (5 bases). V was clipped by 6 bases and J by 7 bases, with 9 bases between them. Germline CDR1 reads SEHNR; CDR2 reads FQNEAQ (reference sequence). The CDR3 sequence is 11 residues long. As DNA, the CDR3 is TGTGCCAGCAGTCGGGACTCTGGCTACACCTTC. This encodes CASSRDSGYTF.

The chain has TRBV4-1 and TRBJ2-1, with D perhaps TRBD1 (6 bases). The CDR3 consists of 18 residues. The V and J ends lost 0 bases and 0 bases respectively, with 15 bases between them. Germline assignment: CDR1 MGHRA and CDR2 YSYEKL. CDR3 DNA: TGCGCCAGCAGCCAAGATCCCCAGGGGCCCGGCTCCTACAATGAGCAGTTCTTC. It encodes CASSQDPQGPGSYNEQFF.

In DNA form, the CDR3 reads TGTGCCAGCAGTAACCTACAGGGGGCAACGAACACTGAAGCTTTCTTT. It translates to CASSNLQGATNTEAFF. The rearrangement uses TRBV27 and TRBJ1-1; 9 positions agree with TRBD1. This CDR3 has 16 residues. The J segment lost 1 base and the V segment lost 5 bases, leaving 8 bases of the junction unmatched. CDR1 is MNHEY, CDR2 SMNVEV, per germline (reference sequence).

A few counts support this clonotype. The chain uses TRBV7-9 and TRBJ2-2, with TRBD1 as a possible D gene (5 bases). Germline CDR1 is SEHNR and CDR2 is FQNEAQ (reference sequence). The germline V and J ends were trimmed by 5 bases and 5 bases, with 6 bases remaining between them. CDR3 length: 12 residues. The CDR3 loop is CASSQGTGELFF. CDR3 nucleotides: TGTGCCAGCAGCCAGGGTACCGGGGAGCTGTTTTTT.

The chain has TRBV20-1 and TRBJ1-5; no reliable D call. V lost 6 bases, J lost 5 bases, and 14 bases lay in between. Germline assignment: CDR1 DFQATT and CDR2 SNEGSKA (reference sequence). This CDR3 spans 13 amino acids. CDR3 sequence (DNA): TGCAGTGCAAAGGGCAACGTCGATCAGCCCCAGCATTTT. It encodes CSAKGNVDQPQHF.

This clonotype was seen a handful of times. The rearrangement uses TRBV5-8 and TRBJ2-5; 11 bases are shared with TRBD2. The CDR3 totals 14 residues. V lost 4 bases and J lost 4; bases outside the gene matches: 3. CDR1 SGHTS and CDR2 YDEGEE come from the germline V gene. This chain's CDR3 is CASSTGLAGETQYF. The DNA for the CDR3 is TGTGCCAGCAGCACTGGACTAGCGGGAGAGACCCAGTACTTC.

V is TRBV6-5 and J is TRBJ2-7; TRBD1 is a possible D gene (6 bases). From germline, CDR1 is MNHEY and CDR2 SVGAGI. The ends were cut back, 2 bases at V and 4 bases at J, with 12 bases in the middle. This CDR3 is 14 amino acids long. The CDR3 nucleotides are TGTGCCAGCAGTTACACTGGGGGCGCGTACGAGCAGTACTTC. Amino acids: CASSYTGGAYEQYF.

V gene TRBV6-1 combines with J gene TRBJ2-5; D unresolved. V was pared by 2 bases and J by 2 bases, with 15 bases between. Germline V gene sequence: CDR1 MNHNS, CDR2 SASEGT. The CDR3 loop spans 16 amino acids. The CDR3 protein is CASSERAANRQETQYF. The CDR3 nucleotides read TGTGCCAGCAGTGAACGGGCGGCAAACCGGCAAGAGACCCAGTACTTC.

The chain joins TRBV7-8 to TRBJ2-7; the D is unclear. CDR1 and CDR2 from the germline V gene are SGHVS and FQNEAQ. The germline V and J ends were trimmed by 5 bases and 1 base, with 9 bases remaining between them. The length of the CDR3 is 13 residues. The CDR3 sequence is CASSPLPSYEQYF. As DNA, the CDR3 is TGTGCCAGCAGCCCCCTTCCGTCCTACGAGCAGTACTTC.

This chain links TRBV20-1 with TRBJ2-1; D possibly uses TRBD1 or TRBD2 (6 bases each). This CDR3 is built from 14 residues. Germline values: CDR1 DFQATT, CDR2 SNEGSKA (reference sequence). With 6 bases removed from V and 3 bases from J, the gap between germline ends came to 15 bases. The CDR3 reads CSAPVRGDYNEQFF. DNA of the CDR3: TGCAGTGCCCCGGTTAGGGGGGACTACAATGAGCAGTTCTTC.

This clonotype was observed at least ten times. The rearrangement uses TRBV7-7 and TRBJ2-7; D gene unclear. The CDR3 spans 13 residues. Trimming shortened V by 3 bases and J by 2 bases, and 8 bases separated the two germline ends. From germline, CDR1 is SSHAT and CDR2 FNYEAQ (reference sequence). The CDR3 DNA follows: TGTGCCAGCAGCTTGACACCTACCTACGAGCAGTACTTC. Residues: CASSLTPTYEQYF. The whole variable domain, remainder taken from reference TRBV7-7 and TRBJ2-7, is GAGVSQSPRYKVTKRGQDVTLRCDPISSHATLYWYQQALGQGPEFLTYFNYEAQPDKSGLPSDRFSAERPEGSISTLTIQRTEQRDSAMYRCASSLTPTYEQYFGPGTRLTVT.

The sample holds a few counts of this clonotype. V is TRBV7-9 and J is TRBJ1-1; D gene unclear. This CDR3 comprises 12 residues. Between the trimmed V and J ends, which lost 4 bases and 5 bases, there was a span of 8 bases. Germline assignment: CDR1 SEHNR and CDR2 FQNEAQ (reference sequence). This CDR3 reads CASSSTRTEAFF. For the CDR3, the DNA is TGTGCCAGCAGCTCCACAAGAACTGAAGCTTTCTTT.

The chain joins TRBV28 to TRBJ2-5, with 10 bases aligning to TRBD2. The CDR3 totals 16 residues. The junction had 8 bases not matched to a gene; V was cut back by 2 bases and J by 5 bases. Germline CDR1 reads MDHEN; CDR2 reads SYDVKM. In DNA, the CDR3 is TGTGCCAGCAGTTTAGAGCGGGAGGGGAGATGGGAGACCCAGTACTTC. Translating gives CASSLEREGRWETQYF.

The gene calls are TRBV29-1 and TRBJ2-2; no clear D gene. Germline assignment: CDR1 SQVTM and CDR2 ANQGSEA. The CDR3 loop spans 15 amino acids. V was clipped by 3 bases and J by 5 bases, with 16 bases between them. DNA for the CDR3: TGCAGCGTTGACGTAGGCAAGGCAACAACCGGGGAGCTGTTTTTT. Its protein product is CSVDVGKATTGELFF.

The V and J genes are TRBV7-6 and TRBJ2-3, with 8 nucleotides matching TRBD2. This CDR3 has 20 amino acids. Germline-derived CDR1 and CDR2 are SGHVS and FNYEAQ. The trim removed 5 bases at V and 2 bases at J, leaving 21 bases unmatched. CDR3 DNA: TGTGCCAGCAGCCTCTGGTCTGCGGGGGGCCAAGACGGTTTCACAGATACGCAGTATTTT. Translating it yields CASSLWSAGGQDGFTDTQYF.